The 8 T cell receptor beta chains given below trace back to one sample, sequenced in a study of cytomegalovirus exposure and HLA in healthy donors. PCR amplification relied on 60 Vbeta primers (plus 13 Jbeta primers). Sequencing was performed with immunoSEQ multiplex PCR; in TCRdb, only in-frame clones are kept and a portion is missing. The sample includes about 160,000 clones, around 77% of them seen just once. The sequencing sample was made of PBMCs. These receptors came from a woman in her twenties or thirties in good health and CMV-seronegative.

The J gene is TRBJ1-1, the V gene TRBV7-9, with D maybe TRBD1 (5 bases). Trimming took off 4 bases at V and 0 bases at J, with 18 bases between the two ends. The germline gives CDR1 SEHNR, CDR2 FQNEAQ (reference sequence). The CDR3 loop spans 17 amino acids. The CDR3: CASSYPRREGLNTEAFF. CDR3 in DNA: TGTGCCAGCAGCTACCCGCGCAGGGAAGGGCTGAACACTGAAGCTTTCTTT.

This sequence joins TRBV7-2 and TRBJ2-7; 11 nucleotides line up with TRBD2. This CDR3 region has 14 residues. J lost 4 bases, V lost 6 bases, and 5 bases had no gene match. CDR1 is SGHTA, CDR2 FQGNSA, per germline. CDR3 region: CASRPGLAAYEQYF. DNA for the CDR3: TGTGCCAGCAGGCCGGGACTAGCGGCTTACGAGCAGTACTTC.

The V and J genes are TRBV6-1 and TRBJ1-5; no reliable D call. Germline V CDR1 and CDR2: MNHNS, SASEGT. V lost 1 base to trimming and J lost 0 bases, with 4 bases between them. This CDR3 contains 14 residues. The chain's CDR3 is CASSEDYSNQPQHF. CDR3 DNA: TGTGCCAGCAGTGAAGATTATAGCAATCAGCCCCAGCATTTT.

This rearrangement joins TRBV9 to TRBJ2-3; D gene unclear. The germline CDR1 and CDR2 sequences are SGDLS and YYNGEE. Trimming stripped 0 bases from V and 0 bases from J, with 5 bases between. The CDR3 contains 14 residues. The DNA of the CDR3 is TGTGCCAGCAGCGTAGTGGCTAGCACAGATACGCAGTATTTT. This gives the protein CASSVVASTDTQYF.

The V call is TRBV6-4, the J call TRBJ1-1, with 10 nucleotides matching TRBD1. The V gene's germline CDR1 is MRHNA and CDR2 SNTAGT. The CDR3 loop spans 18 amino acids. The J segment lost 3 bases and the V segment lost 6 bases, leaving 16 bases of the junction unmatched. This chain's CDR3 is CASSTARTGGGWDTEAFF. Here the CDR3 DNA reads TGTGCCAGCAGCACCGCGAGGACAGGGGGAGGTTGGGACACTGAAGCTTTCTTT.

The gene calls are TRBV4-2 and TRBJ1-1; D gene unclear. Germline V gene sequence: CDR1 LGHNA, CDR2 YNFKEQ. The V end lost 1 base, the J end lost 1 base, and 13 bases lay between the germline ends. The CDR3 runs 16 residues. The CDR3 DNA follows: TGTGCCAGCAGCCAAGGCGTAGGACTTCCGAACACTGAAGCTTTCTTT. It encodes CASSQGVGLPNTEAFF.

This clone was counted a single time. This sequence joins TRBV10-3 and TRBJ1-5; 10 bases agree with TRBD1. With 2 bases clipped from V and 9 bases from J, the junction kept 7 bases outside the gene matches. The CDR3 runs 15 residues. Germline V gene lookup returns CDR1 ENHRY and CDR2 SYGVKD. CDR3 region: CAISEPGQGQGPQHF. CDR3 coding DNA: TGTGCCATCAGTGAGCCGGGACAGGGGCAAGGGCCCCAGCATTTT.

The chain is built from TRBV6-1 and TRBJ2-3; TRBD2 might be the D (6 bases). The CDR3 covers 13 residues. CDR1 MNHNS and CDR2 SASEGT come from the germline V gene. V lost 2 bases to trimming and J lost 6 bases, with 9 bases between them. The CDR3 reads CASSERGGDTQYF. The DNA for the CDR3 is TGTGCCAGCAGTGAAAGGGGAGGTGATACGCAGTATTTT.